The entry below describes one T cell receptor beta chain. It lacks a known antigen. One base away there is no much larger clone; base qualities are not given. Participants in the prospective study were aged about 18 to 95 years, lived in over 20 United States geographic areas, and enrolled through a virtual design. Cohort assignment in the prospective study relied on participant-reported clinical history from a screening survey and a study questionnaire. Recovered participants in ImmuneRACE Cohort 3 were defined as having two consecutive negative NP/OP PCR tests, clearance from a healthcare professional, or resolution of symptoms. Each participant in the prospective study had whole blood, serum and a nasopharyngeal or oropharyngeal swab collected by mobile phlebotomists. Additional blood draws and questionnaires over an approximately 2-month period could optionally be provided by prospective study participants. Before DNA extraction, blood samples from the prospective study were shipped at room temperature or frozen.

V lost 4 bases and J lost 2 bases, and the count of bases not matched to a germline gene is 5. The CDR3 numbers 14 residues from cysteine through phenylalanine. The kept DNA is CDR3 alone, 42 bases in frame from the first base. CDR1 SGHNT and CDR2 YYREEE are derived from the germline V gene (reference sequence). This entry is derived from a study of blood T cell repertoires in COVID-19 (dated by TCRdb to between 2020 and 2021). Broadly, across the study: Samples covering the acute and convalescent phases of COVID-19 were provided by collaborators in the United States, Italy and Spain. The prospective study material was composed of cDNA or gDNA derived from T cells, B-cell-depleted T cells, or PBMCs. Deeply sampled blood TCRbeta repertoires from subjects exposed to, actively infected with, or recovered from COVID-19 were included in the dataset. A freely available public database, intended as a resource for researchers studying the immune response to SARS-CoV-2, is where the repertoires were released. The samples were drawn from two sources: the first 160 participants of the ongoing ImmuneRACE study, and fewer than 1,500 subjects contributed by 6 global collaborators. The sample metadata nearly always contained a de-identified subject ID, COVID-19 status, age in years and sex. HLA class I and class II types, where available, came from metadata supplied by the sample provider rather than from assay-based typing. Broad study findings and their caveats: How much clinical and demographic metadata was included differed by source and by participant, and the metadata was provided uncurated.

The immunoSEQ Assay, a bias-controlled multiplex PCR, was used to amplify TCRbeta CDR3 regions from genomic DNA. Per the authors' processing: Nucleated cell counts per sample were estimated from amplification of reference gene primers within the assay. To quantify the absolute abundance of each unique TCRbeta CDR3 rearrangement, sequence reads were collapsed and filtered. For each sample, productive Simpson clonality was calculated by taking the square root of Simpson's diversity index across productive rearrangements. Sourced from immuneACCESS, this table was stored by TCRdb with only in-frame sequences that have V and J called. A share of the clones is absent; for the studies checked, an unresolved V gene accounts for under half, and the remainder has no known explanation. V and J calls and clone size are copied from that table; D and trimming were computed from the DNA. This sample gives approximately 210,000 clones in total; 82% of them show up just once. The ten largest clones capture 15% of the sample.

This TCR derives from a man aged 35-49 years who had recovered from COVID-19. What was sequenced was PBMCs or T cells enriched from blood (not recorded which). The V and J genes are TRBV5-4 and TRBJ2-7; TRBD1 fits 8 bases in the junction. The bases read TGTGCCAGCAGCAGCCGACAGGGGACCTACGAGCAGTACTTC. It encodes CASSSRQGTYEQYF. Supplemented by the reference TRBV5-4 and TRBJ2-7 proteins around the CDR3, the complete variable domain is ETGVTQSPTHLIKTRGQQVTLRCSSQSGHNTVSWYQQALGQGPQFIFQYYREEENGRGNFPPRFSGLQFPNYSSELNVNALELDDSALYLCASSSRQGTYEQYFGPGTRLTVT.